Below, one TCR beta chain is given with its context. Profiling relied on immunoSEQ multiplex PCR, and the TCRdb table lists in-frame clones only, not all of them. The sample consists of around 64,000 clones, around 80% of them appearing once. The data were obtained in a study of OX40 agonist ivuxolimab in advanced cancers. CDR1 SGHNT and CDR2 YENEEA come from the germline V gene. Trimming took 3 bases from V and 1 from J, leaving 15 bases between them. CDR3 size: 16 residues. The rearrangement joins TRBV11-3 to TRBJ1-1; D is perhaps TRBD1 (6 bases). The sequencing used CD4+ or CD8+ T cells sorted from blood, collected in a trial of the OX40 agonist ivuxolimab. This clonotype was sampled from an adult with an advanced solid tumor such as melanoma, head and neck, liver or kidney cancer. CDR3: CASSFPQGQTNTEAFF. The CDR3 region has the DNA TGTGCCAGCAGCTTCCCTCAAGGACAGACGAACACTGAAGCTTTCTTT.